Shown below are 28 T cell receptor beta chains from a single sample sequenced in a study of T cells in Graves' hyperthyroidism and ophthalmopathy. The source material, RNA transcripts, was used to amplify TCR beta CDR3 regions. The primer set for the first-round RT-PCR of the TCR CDR3 was HTBI. TCRdb re-called the multiplex PCR reads with MiXCR, one entry per CDR3 protein. The table has hundreds of thousands of distinct CDR3 sequences, about 20% seen once. Sequenced input: blood. These receptors were taken from a man aged 40-49 years with Graves' ophthalmopathy.

This clonotype was seen many times. V and J are TRBV3-1 and TRBJ1-1; TRBD1 might be the D (6 bases). Between the trimmed V and J ends, which lost 0 bases and 11 bases, there was a span of 22 bases. CDR1 and CDR2 (germline): LGHDT, YNNKEL (reference sequence). CDR3 length: 16 amino acids. CDR3 sequence: CASSQDSWAGETGAFF. The CDR3 bases are TGTGCCAGCAGCCAAGACTCGTGGGCAGGGGAAACGGGGGCTTTCTTT.

This clonotype has more than one count but fewer than ten. The CDR3 protein is CAISGETGKNEKLFF. The CDR3 DNA reads as TGTGCCATCAGTGGGGAGACAGGAAAGAATGAAAAACTGTTTTTT. This chain joins TRBV10-3 and TRBJ1-4, with a tentative D call TRBD1 (6 bases). V lost 4 bases and J 5 bases, leaving 14 bases between the germline ends. Germline loops: CDR1 ENHRY, CDR2 SYGVKD. The CDR3 sequence is 15 residues long.

This clonotype was found many times. CDR3 sequence reads: CASSLGPFEQYF. In DNA form, the CDR3 reads TGTGCCAGCAGCCTCGGCCCCTTCGAGCAGTACTTC. The genes are TRBV2 and TRBJ2-7, with D unclear. CDR1 and CDR2 from the germline V gene are SNHLY and FYNNEI. Trimming shortened V by 6 bases and J by 6 bases, and 12 bases separated the two germline ends. CDR3 size: 12 residues. Full variable domain (outside the CDR3, taken from reference TRBV2 and TRBJ2-7): EPEVTQTPSHQVTQMGQEVILRCVPISNHLYFYWYRQILGQKVEFLVSFYNNEISEKSEIFDDQFSVERPDGSNFTLKIRSTKLEDSAMYFCASSLGPFEQYFGPGTRLTVT.

In the case of this clonotype: A junction boundary mismatches the germline segment, possibly from a read error. V gene TRBV5-1 combines with J gene TRBJ2-1; 10 bases fit TRBD1. The CDR3 contains 15 residues. Germline V gives CDR1 SGHRS, CDR2 YFSETQ. The CDR3 loop reads CASSLPGTGDNEQFF. The CDR3 nucleotides read TGTGCCAGCAGCCTACCCGGGACAGGGGACAATGAGCAGTTCTTC.

This clonotype was counted at least ten times. This chain connects TRBV28 to TRBJ2-7; perhaps TRBD1 as D (6 bases). The CDR3 length is 15 residues. V was trimmed by 5 bases and J by 2 bases, leaving 16 bases between them. Germline CDR1 is MDHEN and CDR2 is SYDVKM. The CDR3 spells CASSISGAGAYEQYF. The CDR3 nucleotides are TGTGCCAGCAGTATTTCTGGCGCAGGGGCCTACGAGCAGTACTTC.

In this sample, this clonotype turned up many times. The chain links TRBV5-8 to TRBJ2-3; maybe TRBD2 (5 bases). The ends were cut back, 0 bases at V and 4 bases at J, with 6 bases in the middle. CDR3 length: 13 amino acids. Germline V gene lookup returns CDR1 SGHTS and CDR2 YDEGEE. The CDR3 DNA follows: TGTGCCAGCAGCTTGGGAGGGTCAGATACGCAGTATTTT. Translated, it gives CASSLGGSDTQYF.

This clonotype was seen many times. J is TRBJ1-1 and V is TRBV13, with D uncertain. Germline CDR1 and CDR2: PRHDT and FYEKMQ (reference sequence). The CDR3 covers 14 residues. The germline V and J ends were trimmed by 6 bases and 0 bases, with 11 bases remaining between them. For the CDR3, the DNA is TGTGCCAGCAGAAAGACCGGGATGAACACTGAAGCTTTCTTT. Translating gives CASRKTGMNTEAFF.

The chain recombines TRBV29-1 with TRBJ2-1, with D hard to call. This CDR3 has 15 amino acids. Germline V gives CDR1 SQVTM, CDR2 ANQGSEA. V was cut by 1 base and J by 0 bases, with 10 bases left in between. This chain's CDR3 is CSVEGGRSSYNEQFF. CDR3 coding DNA: TGCAGCGTTGAAGGGGGTCGGAGCTCCTACAATGAGCAGTTCTTC.

The chain has TRBV11-3 and TRBJ2-3; a weak D match, TRBD1 (6 bases). Per the germline V gene, CDR1 is SGHNT and CDR2 is YENEEA. Deletions cut 6 bases from V and 10 bases from J, with 17 bases between. This CDR3 has 13 amino acids. DNA for the CDR3: TGTGCCAGCAGGCAACAGGGAGAGGGGGCGCAGTATTTT. Translation: CASRQQGEGAQYF.

The gene calls are TRBV12-3 or TRBV12-4 and TRBJ2-2; D possibly uses TRBD1 or TRBD2 (6 bases each). Between the trimmed V and J ends, which lost 6 bases and 7 bases, there was a span of 15 bases. CDR3 size: 14 residues. The CDR3, as DNA: TGTGCCAGCAGGGGGGCGGGGCGTAGCGGGGAGCTGTTTTTT. Translation gives CASRGAGRSGELFF.

The V and J genes are TRBV7-2 and TRBJ2-5; 12 bases fit TRBD1. V trimming: 6 bases; J trimming: 12 bases; junction bases outside the gene matches: 11. The CDR3 is made up of 14 amino acids. CDR1 SGHTA and CDR2 FQGNSA come from the germline V gene. CDR3 nucleotides: TGTGCCAGCAGGGGCGGGACAGGGGGCGAGAGGGAGTACTTC. The encoded protein is CASRGGTGGEREYF.

The table lists this clonotype with a few counts. This chain links TRBV15 with TRBJ1-1; possibly TRBD1 for D (6 bases). The germline V and J ends were trimmed by 9 bases and 1 base, with 18 bases remaining between them. The germline gives CDR1 LNHNV, CDR2 YYDKDF (reference sequence). This CDR3 region has 15 residues. DNA for the CDR3: TGTGCCACAGTCAGTCGGGGGCTGAGGAACACTGAAGCTTTCTTT. Translation: CATVSRGLRNTEAFF.

The V and J genes are TRBV7-3 and TRBJ2-3; D unclear. Germline values: CDR1 SGHTA, CDR2 FQGTGA. This CDR3 has 14 amino acids. Trimming removed 5 bases from V and 0 bases from J, with 9 bases in between. In DNA, the CDR3 is TGTGCCAGCAGCCCAGTAGATAGCACAGATACGCAGTATTTT. Its protein is CASSPVDSTDTQYF.

A few counts support this clonotype. Written as DNA, the CDR3 is TGTGCCAGCAGTCCCCACTACCCCGGGACAGGGTCCCCCGGGGAGCTGTTTTTT. It is translated as CASSPHYPGTGSPGELFF. The gene calls are TRBV27 and TRBJ2-2; 9 nucleotides align to TRBD1. The V and J ends lost 5 bases and 6 bases, in that order; junction bases with no gene match: 16. CDR1 and CDR2 from the germline V gene are MNHEY and SMNVEV (reference sequence). This CDR3 contains 18 residues.

This chain joins TRBV18 and TRBJ2-7; D gene unclear. The V and J ends lost 4 bases and 2 bases respectively, with 9 bases between them. Germline loops: CDR1 KGHSH, CDR2 LQKENI. The CDR3 covers 13 residues. CDR3: CASSLDPTYEQYF. CDR3 sequence (DNA): TGTGCCAGCTCACTGGACCCCACCTACGAGCAGTACTTC.

The chain couples TRBV3-1 to TRBJ1-1; TRBD1 agrees at 7 bases. This CDR3 region has 15 residues. Per the germline V gene, CDR1 is LGHDT and CDR2 is YNNKEL (reference sequence). J lost 5 bases, V lost 0 bases, and 6 bases had no gene match. The CDR3 DNA reads TGTGCCAGCAGCCAAGATAGAGGGGGCCCGACTGAAGCTTTCTTT. It encodes CASSQDRGGPTEAFF.

Here the CDR3 DNA reads TGCAGTGCTAGAGATCCAAGCACGGGAGCCTTACTCCTTAACTATGGCTACACCTTC. It yields the protein CSARDPSTGALLLNYGYTF. V is TRBV20-1 and J is TRBJ1-2, with D unresolved. This CDR3 spans 19 amino acids. Trimming removed 0 bases at V and 1 base at J, with 24 bases between. Germline V gene lookup returns CDR1 DFQATT and CDR2 SNEGSKA (reference sequence).

The chain carries TRBV7-9 and TRBJ2-5; no definite D call. CDR1 and CDR2 (germline): SEHNR, FQNEAQ (reference sequence). V was cut by 6 bases and J by 5 bases, with 7 bases left in between. The CDR3 sequence is 11 residues long. In DNA form, the CDR3 reads TGTGCCAGCAGGGTATTGGAGACCCAGTACTTC. Amino acids: CASRVLETQYF.

The chain carries TRBV6-1 and TRBJ2-7, with a tentative D call TRBD2 (5 bases). Trimming left V 6 bases short and J 7 bases short, with 16 bases between. The length of the CDR3 is 13 residues. CDR1 MNHNS and CDR2 SASEGT come from the germline V gene. CDR3 residues: CASRFLAVGEQYF. As DNA, the CDR3 is TGTGCCAGCAGGTTTCTAGCTGTAGGGGAGCAGTACTTC.

This clonotype was counted many times. J is TRBJ2-1 and V is TRBV20-1; 9 positions match TRBD2. V gave up 7 bases and J gave up 10 bases; unmatched junction bases: 5. The germline CDR1 and CDR2 sequences are DFQATT and SNEGSKA (reference sequence). CDR3 length equals 11 residues. This CDR3 is CSVAGAVEQFF. The CDR3 DNA sequence: TGCAGTGTAGCGGGAGCGGTAGAGCAGTTCTTC.

The rearrangement links TRBV27 to TRBJ1-6, with 7 bases matching TRBD1. The V gene's germline CDR1 is MNHEY and CDR2 SMNVEV (reference sequence). The CDR3 is 14 residues long. V shed 6 bases, J shed 8 bases, and the junction held 7 bases outside the gene matches. CDR3 loop: CASRIQGRDSPLHF. The CDR3 DNA reads as TGTGCCAGCAGAATACAGGGGAGGGATTCACCCCTCCACTTT.

The chain is built from TRBV20-1 and TRBJ1-2; D unresolved. This CDR3 region has 11 residues. The germline CDR1 and CDR2 sequences are DFQATT and SNEGSKA (reference sequence). The V and J ends lost 3 bases and 5 bases respectively, with 7 bases between them. The CDR3 is CSASSPYGYTF. Here the CDR3 DNA reads TGCAGTGCTAGTAGTCCTTATGGCTACACCTTC.

The table lists this clonotype with many counts. The chain recombines TRBV7-2 with TRBJ1-5; D ambiguous. The CDR3 runs to 16 residues. Germline V lookup: CDR1 SGHTA, CDR2 FQGNSA. V was cut by 4 bases and J by 1 base, with 14 bases left in between. The CDR3 protein is CASSSHPLGSNQPQHF. The CDR3 DNA reads as TGTGCCAGCAGCTCTCATCCCCTGGGCAGCAATCAGCCCCAGCATTTT. The variable domain in full, with the rest retrieved from reference TRBV7-2 and TRBJ1-5, is GAGVSQSPSNKVTEKGKDVELRCDPISGHTALYWYRQSLGQGLEFLIYFQGNSAPDKSGLPSDRFSAERTGGSVSTLTIQRTQQEDSAVYLCASSSHPLGSNQPQHFGDGTRLSIL.

There are a few counts of this clonotype. The V and J genes are TRBV29-1 and TRBJ2-1, with 9 nucleotides matching TRBD1. Germline V gene sequence: CDR1 SQVTM, CDR2 ANQGSEA. The CDR3 is 15 amino acids. V dropped 3 bases and J dropped 3; count of bases not matched to a gene: 6. CDR3 DNA: TGCAGCGTTGATTCTGGACAGGGGAGCTACAATGAGCAGTTCTTC. It specifies CSVDSGQGSYNEQFF.

This clonotype was counted at least ten times. The chain is built from TRBV18 and TRBJ1-1; no clear D. CDR1 and CDR2 from the germline V gene are KGHSH and LQKENI. V lost 2 bases to trimming and J lost 5 bases, with 9 bases between them. The CDR3 contains 13 residues. CDR3 nucleotide sequence: TGTGCCAGCTCACCAAACGATGGGACTGAAGCTTTCTTT. This gives the protein CASSPNDGTEAFF.

This clonotype was counted many times. The chain recombines TRBV7-8 with TRBJ1-2, with D unclear. CDR1 is SGHVS, CDR2 FQNEAQ, per germline. Trimming took 2 bases from V and 2 from J, leaving 3 bases between them. The CDR3 sequence is 12 residues long. The CDR3 region has the DNA TGTGCCAGCAGCTTAATAAACTATGGCTACACCTTC. The encoded protein is CASSLINYGYTF.

The sample holds many counts of this clonotype. The V and J genes are TRBV7-2 and TRBJ2-1; D is ambiguous. Trimming removed 3 bases from V and 8 bases from J, with 8 bases in between. Germline CDR1 reads SGHTA; CDR2 reads FQGNSA. The length of the CDR3 is 12 residues. The CDR3 spells CASSFGVDEQFF. CDR3 in DNA: TGTGCCAGCAGCTTTGGTGTGGATGAGCAGTTCTTC.

In its sample, this clonotype was seen many times. This chain uses TRBV11-3 with TRBJ1-5; D call uncertain. V gave up 2 bases and J gave up 7 bases, with 3 bases separating them. The CDR3 is made up of 11 amino acids. Germline CDR1 and CDR2: SGHNT and YENEEA. DNA for the CDR3: TGTGCCAGCAGCTTATTCCAGCCCCAGCATTTT. This codes for CASSLFQPQHF.